One and the same sample provided the 32 T cell receptor beta chains below, sequenced in a study of blood T cells in healthy people across ages. Alongside a J-beta primer mix, a sample-barcoded 5' primer served in a second PCR lasting roughly 7 to 11 cycles. TCRdb re-analysed the 5' RACE reads in MiXCR, keeping a single row per CDR3 protein. The sample yields around 1,500,000 distinct CDR3 sequences, approximately 42% seen once. The sequenced sample was blood. These receptors all stem from a young woman in good health.

This clonotype has more than one count but fewer than ten. The V and J genes are TRBV28 and TRBJ1-1; no clear D. Germline CDR1 is MDHEN and CDR2 is SYDVKM. CDR3 size: 13 residues. Trimming removed 7 bases from V and 3 bases from J, with 12 bases in between. This CDR3 reads CASTQSDYTEAFF. The CDR3, as DNA: TGTGCCAGCACTCAGTCTGACTACACTGAAGCTTTCTTT.

The rearrangement joins TRBV12-3 or TRBV12-4 to TRBJ1-2; 7 bases fit TRBD1. Trimming cost V 10 bases and J 0 bases; bases outside gene matches: 5. There are 13 residues in the CDR3. CDR3 sequence (DNA): TGTGCCACCGGGACAGCCTCTAACTATGGCTACACCTTC. It specifies CATGTASNYGYTF.

V usage is TRBV6-1 and J usage is TRBJ2-5; 9 nucleotides agree with TRBD2. CDR1 MNHNS and CDR2 SASEGT come from the germline V gene. The V gene end was trimmed by 5 bases and the J gene end by 3 bases; junction bases not matched to a gene: 7. The CDR3 runs to 15 residues. The DNA for the CDR3 is TGTGCCAGCAGTACATGGGCTAGCGGGGAAGAGACCCAGTACTTC. Translation: CASSTWASGEETQYF.

This chain connects TRBV3-1 to TRBJ2-1; TRBD2 matches 10 bases. After removal of 4 bases from V and 5 bases from J, the junction contained 5 bases not matched to a gene. The CDR3 is made up of 15 amino acids. Germline V gene sequence: CDR1 LGHDT, CDR2 YNNKEL (reference sequence). The CDR3 sequence is CASSRLGLADNEQFF. CDR3 sequence (DNA): TGTGCCAGCAGCCGACTCGGACTAGCGGACAATGAGCAGTTCTTC.

The chain is built from TRBV7-2 and TRBJ1-4; no reliable D call. The germline V and J ends were trimmed by 5 bases and 0 bases, with 10 bases remaining between them. CDR1 is SGHTA, CDR2 FQGNSA, per germline. The CDR3 length is 15 residues. The CDR3 coding sequence is TGTGCCAGCAGCGCGGTTGGGCCAACTAATGAAAAACTGTTTTTT. It encodes CASSAVGPTNEKLFF.

The J gene is TRBJ2-7, the V gene TRBV6-5; the match to TRBD1 covers 9 bases. This CDR3 is built from 14 residues. Germline CDR1 and CDR2: MNHEY and SVGAGI. The ends lost 2 bases at V and 6 bases at J; junction bases unmatched: 5. The CDR3 reads CASSYGTGSGEQYF. The CDR3 DNA reads TGTGCCAGCAGTTACGGGACAGGGTCGGGCGAGCAGTACTTC.

The genes are TRBV7-9 and TRBJ2-1; tentative D call: TRBD1 (6 bases). Trimming removed 3 bases at V and 4 bases at J, with 10 bases between. Looked up from germline, CDR1 is SEHNR and CDR2 is FQNEAQ (reference sequence). The length of the CDR3 is 14 residues. Here the CDR3 reads CASSFAQGYNEQFF. The CDR3, as DNA: TGTGCCAGCAGCTTCGCGCAGGGGTACAATGAGCAGTTCTTC.

This clonotype was recorded a few times. The gene calls are TRBV6-5 and TRBJ2-3, with D unresolved. V was pared by 6 bases and J by 0 bases, with 7 bases between. This CDR3 is 13 amino acids long. CDR1 and CDR2 (germline): MNHEY, SVGAGI. CDR3 residues: CASSKGSTDTQYF. The CDR3 DNA reads as TGTGCCAGCAGCAAAGGGAGCACAGATACGCAGTATTTT.

The genes are TRBV10-3 and TRBJ1-2; D is possibly TRBD1 (5 bases). This CDR3 is built from 13 residues. The germline V gene has CDR1 ENHRY and CDR2 SYGVKD. V lost 10 bases and J 0 bases, leaving 12 bases between the germline ends. The CDR3 nucleotides are TGTGCCACCGCAACAGGAACTAACTATGGCTACACCTTC. Protein sequence: CATATGTNYGYTF.

The CDR3 DNA reads TGTGCCAGCAGCTTAGCGCGGCTAGCAGGGACAGATACGCAGTATTTT. This gives the protein CASSLARLAGTDTQYF. The chain couples TRBV7-8 to TRBJ2-3; D possibly matches TRBD1 or TRBD2 (5 bases each). V lost 0 bases and J lost 3, with 13 bases in between. CDR1 is SGHVS, CDR2 FQNEAQ, per germline. The CDR3 runs to 16 residues.

The chain links TRBV12-3 or TRBV12-4 to TRBJ1-1, with 10 positions matching TRBD1. The CDR3 sequence is 14 residues long. The ends lost 7 bases at V and 6 bases at J; junction bases unmatched: 8. The DNA for the CDR3 is TGTGCCAGCACCGCGACAGGGGGCTCGGCTGAAGCTTTCTTT. Translation gives CASTATGGSAEAFF.

In this sample, this clonotype turned up once. The rearrangement links TRBV2 to TRBJ2-4, with 9 bases aligning to TRBD1. There are 15 residues in the CDR3. Per the germline V gene, CDR1 is SNHLY and CDR2 is FYNNEI. V lost 6 bases, J lost 13 bases, and 16 bases stayed unmatched. The CDR3 loop is CASREGQGAWNEQYF. In nucleotides, the CDR3 is TGTGCCAGCAGGGAGGGACAGGGTGCATGGAATGAGCAGTACTTC.

This clonotype was seen a handful of times. The rearrangement uses TRBV28 and TRBJ1-2; tentatively, D is TRBD1 (5 bases). The CDR3 loop spans 14 amino acids. Looked up from germline, CDR1 is MDHEN and CDR2 is SYDVKM. V was shortened by 3 bases and J by 5 bases, with 13 bases between the two germline ends. The CDR3 loop reads CASSFGAGSYGYTF. The CDR3 coding sequence is TGTGCCAGCAGTTTTGGGGCAGGGTCGTATGGCTACACCTTC.

A note on this clonotype: No conserved phenylalanine or tryptophan is present at the end of the CDR3, so a read error is the likely explanation. The J gene is TRBJ1-2, the V gene TRBV6-6; 9 bases are a match to TRBD1. This CDR3 is built from 15 residues. CDR1 and CDR2 (germline): MNHNY, SVGAGI (reference sequence). Trimming removed 2 bases from V and 5 bases from J; junction bases left unmatched: 6. CDR3 in amino acids: CASSYPDRGGYGYTL. The DNA for the CDR3 is TGTGCCAGCAGTTACCCGGACAGGGGAGGATATGGCTACACCCTC.

Points on this clonotype: The junction does not match germline at one end; this may be a read error. CDR3 sequence reads: CASSYLTGRDQGTQYF. CDR3 in DNA: TGTGCCAGCAGTTACCTGACAGGGAGGGATCAAGGGACCCAGTACTTC. The rearrangement joins TRBV6-5 to TRBJ2-7, with D possibly being TRBD1 or TRBD2 (7 bases each). The J call may be incorrect, as the DNA end agrees better with TRBJ2-5. This CDR3 is 16 amino acids long. CDR1 and CDR2 from the germline V gene are MNHEY and SVGAGI.

The chain couples TRBV7-2 to TRBJ1-2; TRBD1 is a possible D gene (5 bases). With 5 bases removed from V and 3 bases from J, the gap between germline ends came to 13 bases. The CDR3 is 14 residues long. The germline gives CDR1 SGHTA, CDR2 FQGNSA. CDR3 coding DNA: TGTGCCAGCAGCGCCAGGAGCAGGGACTATGGCTACACCTTC. Residues: CASSARSRDYGYTF. Full variable domain (missing parts from reference TRBV7-2 and TRBJ1-2): GAGVSQSPSNKVTEKGKDVELRCDPISGHTALYWYRQSLGQGLEFLIYFQGNSAPDKSGLPSDRFSAERTGGSVSTLTIQRTQQEDSAVYLCASSARSRDYGYTFGSGTRLTVV.

The J gene is TRBJ2-3, the V gene TRBV9; 9 bases match TRBD2. The trim removed 0 bases at V and 6 bases at J, leaving 11 bases unmatched. The germline gives CDR1 SGDLS, CDR2 YYNGEE. The CDR3 length is 17 residues. The CDR3 spells CASSVGGGGAVLDTQYF. The CDR3 bases are TGTGCCAGCAGCGTAGGTGGCGGGGGGGCCGTATTGGATACGCAGTATTTT.

The table lists this clonotype with a count of one. The rearrangement joins TRBV6-6 to TRBJ2-5; tentative D call: TRBD1 (7 bases). The CDR3 runs to 14 residues. Germline CDR1 reads MNHNY; CDR2 reads SVGAGI (reference sequence). V lost 6 bases and J 2 bases, leaving 13 bases between the germline ends. The CDR3 here is CASRPGGMQETQYF. CDR3 nucleotide sequence: TGTGCCAGCAGACCAGGGGGGATGCAAGAGACCCAGTACTTC.

Only a few counts were recorded for this clonotype. V and J are TRBV27 and TRBJ2-1; no reliable D call. Deletions cut 4 bases from V and 7 bases from J, with 14 bases between. The CDR3 loop spans 14 amino acids. Germline V lookup: CDR1 MNHEY, CDR2 SMNVEV (reference sequence). CDR3 region: CASSSNLGWNEQFF. Written as DNA, the CDR3 is TGTGCCAGCAGTTCGAATCTAGGTTGGAATGAGCAGTTCTTC.

J is TRBJ1-6 and V is TRBV20-1; 7 bases agree with TRBD1. Unmatched junction bases numbered 8, after V lost 5 bases and J lost 10 bases. The CDR3 is made up of 13 amino acids. Germline V CDR1 and CDR2: DFQATT, SNEGSKA (reference sequence). CDR3 loop: CSASTQGWSPLHF. CDR3 sequence (DNA): TGCAGTGCTTCTACACAGGGGTGGTCACCCCTCCACTTT.

The CDR3 protein is CATSDYRVYEQFF. The CDR3 coding sequence is TGTGCCACCAGTGATTACAGGGTCTATGAGCAGTTCTTC. The gene calls are TRBV24-1 and TRBJ2-1, with D possibly being TRBD1 (6 bases). The germline V gene encodes CDR1 KGHDR and CDR2 SFDVKD. This CDR3 is built from 13 residues. V lost 2 bases and J lost 8, with 9 bases in between.

The chain has TRBV15 and TRBJ2-1; D gene uncertain. In germline, CDR1 is LNHNV, CDR2 YYDKDF (reference sequence). The CDR3 consists of 15 residues. V lost 0 bases and J lost 4, with 10 bases in between. The CDR3 here is CATSRDQQGYNEQFF. The CDR3 coding sequence is TGTGCCACCAGCAGAGATCAACAAGGTTACAATGAGCAGTTCTTC.

The sample holds a few counts of this clonotype. The chain recombines TRBV3-1 with TRBJ1-2, with TRBD1 identical over 8 bases. Looked up from germline, CDR1 is LGHDT and CDR2 is YNNKEL (reference sequence). V dropped 1 base and J dropped 8; count of bases not matched to a gene: 3. The CDR3 has 13 amino acids. The CDR3 is CASSQGQGRGYTF. DNA for the CDR3: TGTGCCAGCAGCCAAGGACAGGGGAGAGGCTACACCTTC. The full variable domain, completed using reference TRBV3-1 and TRBJ1-2, is DTAVSQTPKYLVTQMGNDKSIKCEQNLGHDTMYWYKQDSKKFLKIMFSYNNKELIINETVPNRFSPKSPDKAHLNLHINSLELGDSAVYFCASSQGQGRGYTFGSGTRLTVV.

This clonotype was detected a few times. V usage is TRBV9 and J usage is TRBJ2-1, with 15 bases identical to TRBD2. The trim removed 0 bases at V and 4 bases at J, leaving 2 bases unmatched. The germline CDR1 and CDR2 sequences are SGDLS and YYNGEE. The CDR3 is 17 residues long. This CDR3 is CASSVAGTSGGYNEQFF. In DNA, the CDR3 is TGTGCCAGCAGCGTAGCCGGGACTAGCGGGGGGTACAATGAGCAGTTCTTC.

V and J are TRBV12-3 or TRBV12-4 and TRBJ2-2; 7 nucleotides agree with TRBD2. The V segment lost 2 bases and the J segment 0 bases; nucleotides outside the gene matches: 6. This CDR3 region has 17 residues. The CDR3 is CASSLSLAATNTGELFF. The CDR3 DNA sequence: TGTGCCAGCAGTTTATCGCTAGCGGCAACGAACACCGGGGAGCTGTTTTTT.

This clonotype was counted between two and nine times. This chain links TRBV5-1 with TRBJ1-2, with D possibly being TRBD1 (5 bases). V lost 5 bases and J 6 bases, leaving 14 bases between the germline ends. The CDR3 runs to 13 residues. Germline-derived CDR1 and CDR2 are SGHRS and YFSETQ. Here the CDR3 DNA reads TGCGCCAGCAGAACCGGGACGGCGAATGGCTACACCTTC. It translates to CASRTGTANGYTF.

This rearrangement joins TRBV12-3 or TRBV12-4 to TRBJ1-2; a weak D match, TRBD1 (6 bases). Between the trimmed V and J ends, which lost 7 bases and 4 bases, there was a span of 28 bases. The CDR3 runs 18 residues. The CDR3: CASTTLGRGLGFVYGYTF. As DNA, the CDR3 is TGTGCCAGCACCACCTTGGGCAGGGGACTGGGGTTCGTCTATGGCTACACCTTC.

The genes are TRBV3-1 and TRBJ2-1, with no clear D. Between the trimmed V and J ends, which lost 6 bases and 4 bases, there was a span of 13 bases. The germline V gene has CDR1 LGHDT and CDR2 YNNKEL (reference sequence). This CDR3 contains 14 residues. For the CDR3, the DNA is TGTGCCAGCAGGAAGGGTGGATCTTACAATGAGCAGTTCTTC. As protein: CASRKGGSYNEQFF.

The chain joins TRBV6-1 to TRBJ2-5; D is unresolved. The DNA end is a closer match to TRBJ2-7, so the J assignment may be wrong. CDR1 MNHNS and CDR2 SASEGT come from the germline V gene. The CDR3 sequence is 13 residues long. In DNA, the CDR3 is TGTGCCAGCAGTGTATTTCGGGCAGTCGAGCAGTACTTC. It translates to CASSVFRAVEQYF.

The rearrangement uses TRBV29-1 and TRBJ2-7; TRBD2 is a possible D gene (6 bases). TRBJ2-5 matches the DNA end more closely, so the J call is doubtful. There are 14 residues in the CDR3. Germline CDR1 reads SQVTM; CDR2 reads ANQGSEA. The chain's CDR3 is CSVEDRRGGETQYF. The CDR3 coding sequence is TGCAGCGTTGAAGATCGTCGGGGAGGCGAGACCCAGTACTTC.

The chain combines TRBV29-1 with TRBJ2-7; TRBD2 aligns across 10 bases. The CDR3 has 15 residues. J gave up 4 bases and V 4 bases, and 10 bases lay outside the gene matches. CDR1 SQVTM and CDR2 ANQGSEA come from the germline V gene. The CDR3: CSVGAPPTSGYEQYF. The CDR3 DNA sequence: TGCAGCGTTGGCGCACCCCCGACTAGCGGGTACGAGCAGTACTTC.

This clonotype was seen repeatedly, ten times or more. V and J are TRBV4-1 and TRBJ2-3; 9 nucleotides match TRBD2. The CDR3 spans 14 residues. Germline loops: CDR1 MGHRA, CDR2 YSYEKL. J lost 7 bases, V lost 0 bases, and 2 bases had no gene match. CDR3 sequence: CASSQDSGRNTQYF. The CDR3 DNA reads as TGCGCCAGCAGCCAAGATAGCGGGAGAAATACGCAGTATTTT.